Listed below are T cell receptor beta chains from one sample, sequenced in a study of cytomegalovirus exposure and HLA in healthy donors. Generated by immunoSEQ multiplex PCR, the TCRdb table keeps only in-frame clones and is missing some. The sample holds tens of thousands of clones; less than 80% are singletons and the top ten take roughly 5.5%. Sequencing was done on a sample of PBMCs. These receptors came from a boy younger than 18 in good health and CMV-seropositive. CDR3s include the opening cysteine and the closing phenylalanine or tryptophan. A D gene is named only where the DNA matches it firmly. Size values are once, few and many counts, or a class for expanded clones, and some rows have none.

DNA | CDR3 | V | D | J | size
TGCGCCAGCAGCCAAGAGCAGGCCCTAGCGGGAGGGTCCTACGAGCAGTACTTC | CASSQEQALAGGSYEQYF | TRBV4-3 | TRBD2 | TRBJ2-7 | NA
TGTGCCAGCAGCTACACGACTCCCTCCTACAATGAGCAGTTCTTC | CASSYTTPSYNEQFF | TRBV7-9 | NA | TRBJ2-1 | NA
TGTGCCAGCTCACCAGGACAGCAAGAGACCCAGTACTTC | CASSPGQQETQYF | TRBV18 | NA | TRBJ2-5 | NA
TGTGCCAGCAGCTTAGCGGGGGCCCCGCAGTATTTT | CASSLAGAPQYF | TRBV7-9 | NA | TRBJ2-3 | few
TGTGCCAGCAGCTCAACCCGGGACAACAATCAGCCCCAGCATTTT | CASSSTRDNNQPQHF | TRBV7-2 | NA | TRBJ1-5 | few
TGCGCCAGCAGCGCGGACGGGATGAACACTGAAGCTTTCTTT | CASSADGMNTEAFF | TRBV5-1 | NA | TRBJ1-1 | few
TGCGCCAGCAGCTTGGATCTAGCGGGGGGTTACAATGAGCAGTTCTTC | CASSLDLAGGYNEQFF | TRBV5-1 | TRBD2 | TRBJ2-1 | few
TGTGCCACAAATATGGGCCTGAGCACAGATACGCAGTATTTT | CATNMGLSTDTQYF | TRBV19 | NA | TRBJ2-3 | NA
TGTGCCAGTAGTAACGGACAGAGCTACGAGCAGTACTTC | CASSNGQSYEQYF | TRBV19 | NA | TRBJ2-7 | NA
TGTGCCAGCAGTCCAACAGGGAGCTCCTACAATGAGCAGTTCTTC | CASSPTGSSYNEQFF | TRBV6-5 | NA | TRBJ2-1 | NA
TGTGCCAGCAGCTCGCTAGCTAAAGGCCCCGGCACAGATACGCAGTATTTT | CASSSLAKGPGTDTQYF | TRBV7-6 | NA | TRBJ2-3 | few
TGCGCCAGCAGCCAAGGCGGGATGAACACTGAAGCTTTCTTT | CASSQGGMNTEAFF | TRBV4-3 | NA | TRBJ1-1 | NA
TGTGCCAGCTCACCACAACCATCGGGTGGTGGCTACACCTTC | CASSPQPSGGGYTF | TRBV18 | NA | TRBJ1-2 | few
TGCAGCGTTGAACCAGGCACAGATACGCAGTATTTT | CSVEPGTDTQYF | TRBV29-1 | NA | TRBJ2-3 | few
TGTGCCAGCATTGGAGTCACAGATACGCAGTATTTT | CASIGVTDTQYF | TRBV11-1 | NA | TRBJ2-3 | NA
TGTGCCAGTAGTCCGGGGACAGAGTTTGAGCAGTTCTTC | CASSPGTEFEQFF | TRBV19 | TRBD1 | TRBJ2-1 | NA
TGTGCCAGCAGCTCCCCCGGACAGTTTTACGAGCAGTACTTC | CASSSPGQFYEQYF | TRBV7-9 | NA | TRBJ2-7 | NA
TGCAGCGTTGTAAGGGGCTGGGGCCCTGAAGCTTTCTTT | CSVVRGWGPEAFF | TRBV29-1 | NA | TRBJ1-1 | NA
TGTGCCAGCTCACCCGGACAGGACTTCGGGGAGCTGTTTTTT | CASSPGQDFGELFF | TRBV18 | TRBD1 | TRBJ2-2 | NA
TGTGCCAGCAGGACAGGGTCAAAAGAGCAGTACTTC | CASRTGSKEQYF | TRBV7-9 | TRBD1 | TRBJ2-7 | NA
TGTGCCAGCAGGGATAGCGGGGGGGCGTATGGTGAGCAGTTCTTC | CASRDSGGAYGEQFF | TRBV5-4 | TRBD2 | TRBJ2-1 | NA
TGCGCCAGCAGCTTGGGTACAGAGAGATACCAAGAGACCCAGTACTTC | CASSLGTERYQETQYF | TRBV5-1 | NA | TRBJ2-5 | NA
TGCGCCAGCAGCACCGGACAGGGAGGAACTGAAGCTTTCTTT | CASSTGQGGTEAFF | TRBV5-1 | TRBD1 | TRBJ1-1 | NA
TGTGCCAGCAGTTGGGACAGGGGGAATGGAAACACCATATATTTT | CASSWDRGNGNTIYF | TRBV6-5 | TRBD1 | TRBJ1-3 | NA
TGTGCCAGCAGCTCTGCCTACGAGCAGTACTTC | CASSSAYEQYF | TRBV7-9 | NA | TRBJ2-7 | NA
TGCGCCAGCAGCTTGGCCGAGGTCGGGGAGCTGTTTTTT | CASSLAEVGELFF | TRBV5-1 | NA | TRBJ2-2 | NA
TGTGCCAGCAGTTACACAGGGAACAATCAGCCCCAGCATTTT | CASSYTGNNQPQHF | TRBV6-5 | NA | TRBJ1-5 | NA
TGCGCCAGCAGCCGGGGACAGGGAGGAGAGACCCAGTACTTC | CASSRGQGGETQYF | TRBV5-1 | TRBD1 | TRBJ2-5 | few
TGTGCCAGCAGGAGCGGAAATGAAAAACTGTTTTTT | CASRSGNEKLFF | TRBV6-6 | NA | TRBJ1-4 | NA
TGTGCCAGCAGCGTACAGGGTATGGCTGGAAACACCATATATTTT | CASSVQGMAGNTIYF | TRBV7-2 | NA | TRBJ1-3 | few
TGCAGCGTTGAAGATACGAGTTACGAGCAGTACTTC | CSVEDTSYEQYF | TRBV29-1 | NA | TRBJ2-7 | NA
TGTGCCAGCCGCGTCGTTAGCGGGAGGGCCGAGGAGACCCAGTACTTC | CASRVVSGRAEETQYF | TRBV28 | TRBD2 | TRBJ2-5 | NA
TGTGCCAGCAGTTACAGGGGCGGGGAGCTGTTTTTT | CASSYRGGELFF | TRBV6-5 | NA | TRBJ2-2 | NA
TGTGCCAGCAGTGAAAATACAGGGAATCAGCCCCAGAATTTT | CASSENTGNQPQNF | TRBV6-1 | NA | TRBJ1-5 | NA
TGTGCCAGCAGCGTAGGGCTAGCGGACGGGGAGACCCAGTACTTC | CASSVGLADGETQYF | TRBV9 | TRBD2 | TRBJ2-5 | NA
TGTGCCAGCAGTCTCAGGGAGGTCGGAAACATTCAGTACTTC | CASSLREVGNIQYF | TRBV28 | NA | TRBJ2-4 | NA
TGTGCCAGCAGTGACTCGGGGGGATGGTTT | CASSDSGGWF | TRBV6-4 | NA | TRBJ1-5 | NA
TGTGCCAGCAGTCAACAACACACTGAAGCTTTCTTT | CASSQQHTEAFF | TRBV2 | NA | TRBJ1-1 | NA
TGTGCCAGCAGCTTAGGGTCCGGTCTATTCGCCGGGGAGCTGTTTTTT | CASSLGSGLFAGELFF | TRBV7-8 | NA | TRBJ2-2 | NA
TGTGCCAGCAGCTTAGTAGGGGGGGGGCGCAATGAGCAGTTCTTC | CASSLVGGGRNEQFF | TRBV7-3 | NA | TRBJ2-1 | NA
TGTGCCAGCAGCACCCCACTCAGCGGGGTGCGGGATACGCAGTATTTT | CASSTPLSGVRDTQYF | TRBV7-9 | TRBD2 | TRBJ2-3 | NA
TGCAGCGTTAGTCACGGAGAGACCCAGTACTTC | CSVSHGETQYF | TRBV29-1 | NA | TRBJ2-5 | NA